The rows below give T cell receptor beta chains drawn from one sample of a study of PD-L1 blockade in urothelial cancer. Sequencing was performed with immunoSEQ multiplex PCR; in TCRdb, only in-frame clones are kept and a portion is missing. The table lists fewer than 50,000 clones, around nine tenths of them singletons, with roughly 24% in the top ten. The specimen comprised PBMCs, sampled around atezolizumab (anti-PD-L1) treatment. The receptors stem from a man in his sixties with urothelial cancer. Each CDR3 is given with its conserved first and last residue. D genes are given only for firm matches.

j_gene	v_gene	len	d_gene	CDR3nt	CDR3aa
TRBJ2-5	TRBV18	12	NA	TGTGCCAGCTCACCCCGTCGGGAGACCCAGTACTTC	CASSPRRETQYF
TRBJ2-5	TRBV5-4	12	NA	TGTGCCAGCAGCTTGGAACAGGAGACCCAGTACTTC	CASSLEQETQYF
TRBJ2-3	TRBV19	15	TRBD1	TGTGCCAGTACCGTAGGGGGCGCAACGGCAGATACGCAGTATTTT	CASTVGGATADTQYF
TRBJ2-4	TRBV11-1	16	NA	TGTGCCAGCAGTTCTGGTGGGGCTCTAGCCAAAAACATTCAGTACTTC	CASSSGGALAKNIQYF
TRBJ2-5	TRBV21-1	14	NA	TGTGCCAGCAGCCCAGACAGGGGTGAAGAGACCCAGTACTTC	CASSPDRGEETQYF
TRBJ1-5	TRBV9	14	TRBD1	TGTGCCAGCAGCGTGGGGACAGGCGGTCAGCCCCAGCATTTT	CASSVGTGGQPQHF
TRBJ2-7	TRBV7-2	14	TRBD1	TGTGCCAGCAGCCTCCGGGACAGGGCCTACGAGCAGTACTTC	CASSLRDRAYEQYF
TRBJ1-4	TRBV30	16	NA	TGTGCCTGGAGTGTACTAGCGGGGGGCTGGGGTGAAAAACTGTTTTTT	CAWSVLAGGWGEKLFF
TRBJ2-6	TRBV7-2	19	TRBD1	TGTGCCAGCAGCTTAATTTCCGGGGCAGGGGGCCTGGGGGCCAACGTCCTGACTTTC	CASSLISGAGGLGANVLTF
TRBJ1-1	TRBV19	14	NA	TGTGCCAGTAGTATTTGGGGGGATGGCACTGAAGCTTTCTTT	CASSIWGDGTEAFF
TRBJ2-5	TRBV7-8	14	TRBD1	TGTGCCAGCAGCGTAGGGGACAGGCAAGAGACCCAGTACTTC	CASSVGDRQETQYF
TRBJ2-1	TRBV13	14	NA	TGTGCCAGCAGCTCCCGGACAGTCTACAATGAGCAGTTCTTC	CASSSRTVYNEQFF
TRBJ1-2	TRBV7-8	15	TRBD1	TGTGCCAGCAGCTTGGAGACAGGGACCAACTATGGCTACACCTTC	CASSLETGTNYGYTF
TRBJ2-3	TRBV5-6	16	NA	TGTGCCAGCAGCTTGGGGTCCGGGGTAAAGACAGATACGCAGTATTTT	CASSLGSGVKTDTQYF
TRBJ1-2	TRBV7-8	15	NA	TGTGCCAGCAGCTTAGCTTCAAGACAGAACTATGGCTACACCTTC	CASSLASRQNYGYTF
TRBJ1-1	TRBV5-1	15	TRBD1	TGCGCCAGCAGCTCCGACAGGGGGCGAGGGACTGAAGCTTTCTTT	CASSSDRGRGTEAFF
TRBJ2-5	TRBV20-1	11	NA	TGCAGTGCAATAGCGGCGCAGACCCAGTACTTC	CSAIAAQTQYF
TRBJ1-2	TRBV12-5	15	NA	TGTGCTAGTGGTTTGGATGATGCGTCATATTATGGCTACACCTTC	CASGLDDASYYGYTF